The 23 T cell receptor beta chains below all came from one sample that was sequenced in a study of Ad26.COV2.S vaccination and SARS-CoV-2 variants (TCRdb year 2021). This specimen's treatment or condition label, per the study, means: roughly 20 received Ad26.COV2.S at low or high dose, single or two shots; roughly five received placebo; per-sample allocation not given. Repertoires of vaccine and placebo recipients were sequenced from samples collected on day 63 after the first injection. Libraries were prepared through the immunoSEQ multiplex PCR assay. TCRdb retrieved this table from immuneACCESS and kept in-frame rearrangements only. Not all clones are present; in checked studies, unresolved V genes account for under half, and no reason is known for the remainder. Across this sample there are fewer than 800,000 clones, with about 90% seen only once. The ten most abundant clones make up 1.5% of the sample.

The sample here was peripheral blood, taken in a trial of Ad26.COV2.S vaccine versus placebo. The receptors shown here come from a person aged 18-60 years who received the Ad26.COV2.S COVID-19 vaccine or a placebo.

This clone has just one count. CDR3 sequence: CASSEFLGSGQTAFF. The DNA for the CDR3 is TGTGCCAGCAGTGAATTCTTGGGGTCCGGACAAACGGCTTTCTTT. V gene TRBV25-1 combines with J gene TRBJ1-1, with D perhaps matching TRBD1 (5 bases). The CDR3 extends over 15 amino acids. V lost 1 base and J 11 bases, leaving 20 bases between the germline ends. Germline V CDR1 and CDR2: MGHDK, SYGVNS. Complete variable domain (other parts from reference TRBV25-1 and TRBJ1-1): EADIYQTPRYLVIGTGKKITLECSQTMGHDKMYWYQQDPGMELHLIHYSYGVNSTEKGDLSSESTVSRIRTEHFPLTLESARPSHTSQYLCASSEFLGSGQTAFFGQGTRLTVV.

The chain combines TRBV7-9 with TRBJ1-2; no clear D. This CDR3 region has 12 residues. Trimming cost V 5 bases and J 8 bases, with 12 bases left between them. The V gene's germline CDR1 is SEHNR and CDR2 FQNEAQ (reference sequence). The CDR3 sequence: CASSPSFGGYTF. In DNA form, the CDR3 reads TGTGCCAGCAGCCCGAGTTTCGGGGGCTACACCTTC. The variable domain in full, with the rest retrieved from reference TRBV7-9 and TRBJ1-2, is DTGVSQNPRHKITKRGQNVTFRCDPISEHNRLYWYRQTLGQGPEFLTYFQNEAQLEKSRLLSDRFSAERPKGSFSTLEIQRTEQGDSAMYLCASSPSFGGYTFGSGTRLTVV.

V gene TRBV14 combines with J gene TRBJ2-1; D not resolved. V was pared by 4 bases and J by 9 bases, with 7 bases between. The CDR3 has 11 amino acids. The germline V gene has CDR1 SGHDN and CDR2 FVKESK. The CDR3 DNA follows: TGTGCCAGCAGCCCGGGTCCTGAGCAGTTCTTC. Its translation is CASSPGPEQFF. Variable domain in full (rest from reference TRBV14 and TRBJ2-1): EAGVTQFPSHSVIEKGQTVTLRCDPISGHDNLYWYRRVMGKEIKFLLHFVKESKQDESGMPNNRFLAERTGGTYSTLKVQPAELEDSGVYFCASSPGPEQFFGPGTRLTVL.

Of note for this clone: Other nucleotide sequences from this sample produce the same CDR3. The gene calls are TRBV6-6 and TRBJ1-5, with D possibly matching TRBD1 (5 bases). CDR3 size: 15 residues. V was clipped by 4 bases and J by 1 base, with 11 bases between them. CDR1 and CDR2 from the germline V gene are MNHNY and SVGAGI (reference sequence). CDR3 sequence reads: CASSSRGDSNQPQHF. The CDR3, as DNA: TGTGCCAGCAGTTCCCGGGGGGACAGCAATCAGCCCCAGCATTTT.

This CDR3 reads CAWSRQGREKLFF. Here the CDR3 DNA reads TGTGCCTGGAGTAGGCAGGGGAGGGAAAAACTGTTTTTT. The chain carries TRBV30 and TRBJ1-4; tentative D call: TRBD1 (6 bases). This CDR3 has 13 amino acids. Germline V gene data show CDR1 as GTSNPN and CDR2 as SVGIG (reference sequence). The germline V and J ends were trimmed by 2 bases and 8 bases, with 12 bases remaining between them.

CDR3 DNA: TGCGCCAGCAGCTCGGCAACTAGCGGAGCCTACGAGCAGTACTTC. It specifies CASSSATSGAYEQYF. The V and J genes are TRBV5-1 and TRBJ2-7; 8 nucleotides agree with TRBD2. Germline V gene sequence: CDR1 SGHRS, CDR2 YFSETQ. V lost 3 bases and J lost 2; bases outside the gene matches: 7. The CDR3 is 15 residues long.

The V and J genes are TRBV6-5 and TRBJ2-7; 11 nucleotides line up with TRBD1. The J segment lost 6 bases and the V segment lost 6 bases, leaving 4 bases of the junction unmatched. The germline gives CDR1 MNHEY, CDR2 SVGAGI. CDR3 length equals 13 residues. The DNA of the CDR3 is TGTGCCAGCAGCTGGACAGGGGGCGTCGAGCAGTACTTC. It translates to CASSWTGGVEQYF.

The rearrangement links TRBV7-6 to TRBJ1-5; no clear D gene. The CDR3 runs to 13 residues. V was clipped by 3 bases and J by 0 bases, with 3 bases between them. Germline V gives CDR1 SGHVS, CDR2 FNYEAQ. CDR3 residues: CASSFNSNQPQHF. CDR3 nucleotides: TGTGCCAGCAGCTTCAATAGCAATCAGCCCCAGCATTTT.

The CDR3 reads CASSSEGANEQFF. For the CDR3, the DNA is TGTGCCAGCAGTTCTGAGGGGGCAAATGAGCAGTTCTTC. This chain joins TRBV6-5 and TRBJ2-1; the match to TRBD1 covers 7 bases. This CDR3 spans 13 amino acids. Looked up from germline, CDR1 is MNHEY and CDR2 is SVGAGI. After removal of 4 bases from V and 7 bases from J, the junction contained 4 bases not matched to a gene.

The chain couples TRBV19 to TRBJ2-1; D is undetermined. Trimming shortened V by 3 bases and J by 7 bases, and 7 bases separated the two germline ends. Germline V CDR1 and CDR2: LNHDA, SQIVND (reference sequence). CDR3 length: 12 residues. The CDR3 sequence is CASSITRNEQFF. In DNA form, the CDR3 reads TGTGCCAGTAGTATCACCAGAAATGAGCAGTTCTTC.

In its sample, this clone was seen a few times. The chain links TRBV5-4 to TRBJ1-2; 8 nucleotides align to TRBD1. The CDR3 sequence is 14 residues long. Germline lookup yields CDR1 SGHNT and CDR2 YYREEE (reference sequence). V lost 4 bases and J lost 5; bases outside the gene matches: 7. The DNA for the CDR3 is TGTGCCAGCAGCGCACAGGGGGAGGGGTATGGCTACACCTTC. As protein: CASSAQGEGYGYTF.

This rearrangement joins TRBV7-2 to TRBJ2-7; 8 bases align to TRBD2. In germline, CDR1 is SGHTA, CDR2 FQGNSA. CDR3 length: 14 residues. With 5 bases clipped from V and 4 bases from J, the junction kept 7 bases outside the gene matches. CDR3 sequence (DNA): TGTGCCAGCAGCCATGCGGGACTAGTGTACGAGCAGTACTTC. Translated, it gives CASSHAGLVYEQYF.

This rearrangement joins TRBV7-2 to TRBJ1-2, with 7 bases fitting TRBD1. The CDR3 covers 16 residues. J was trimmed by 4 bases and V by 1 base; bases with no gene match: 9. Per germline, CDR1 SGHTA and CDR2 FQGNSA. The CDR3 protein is CASSLDDRVLGYGYTF. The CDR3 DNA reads TGTGCCAGCAGCTTAGATGACAGGGTCCTTGGCTATGGCTACACCTTC.

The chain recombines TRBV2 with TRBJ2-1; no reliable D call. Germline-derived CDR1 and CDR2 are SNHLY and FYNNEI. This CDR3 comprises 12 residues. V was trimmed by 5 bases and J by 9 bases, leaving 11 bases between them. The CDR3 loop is CASSYTLGEQFF. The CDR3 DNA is TGTGCCAGCAGTTATACCCTGGGTGAGCAGTTCTTC.

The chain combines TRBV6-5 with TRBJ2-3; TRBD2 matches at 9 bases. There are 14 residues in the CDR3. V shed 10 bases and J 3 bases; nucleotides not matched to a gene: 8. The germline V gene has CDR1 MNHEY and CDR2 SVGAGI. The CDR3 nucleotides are TGTGCCACAATAGCGGGAGTTCTTACAGATACGCAGTATTTT. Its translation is CATIAGVLTDTQYF.

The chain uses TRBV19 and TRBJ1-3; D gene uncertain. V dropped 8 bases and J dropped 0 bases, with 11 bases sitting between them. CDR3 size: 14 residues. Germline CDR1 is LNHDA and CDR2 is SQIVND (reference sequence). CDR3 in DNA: TGTGCCAGTTCAACAGTGCCCTCTGGAAACACCATATATTTT. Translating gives CASSTVPSGNTIYF.

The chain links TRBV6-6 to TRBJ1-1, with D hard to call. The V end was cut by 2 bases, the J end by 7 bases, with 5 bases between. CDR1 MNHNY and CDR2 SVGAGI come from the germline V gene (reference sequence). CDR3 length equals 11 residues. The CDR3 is CASSYRNEAFF. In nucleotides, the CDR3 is TGTGCCAGCAGTTACCGGAATGAAGCTTTCTTT.

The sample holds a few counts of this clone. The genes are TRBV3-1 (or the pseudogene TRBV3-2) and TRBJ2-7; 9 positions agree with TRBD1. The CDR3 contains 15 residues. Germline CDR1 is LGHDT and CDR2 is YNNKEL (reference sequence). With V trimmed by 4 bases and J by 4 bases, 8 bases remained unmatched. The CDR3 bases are TGTGCCAGCAGCCGAGGGGGACAGGGTAGTTACGAGCAGTACTTC. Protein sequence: CASSRGGQGSYEQYF.

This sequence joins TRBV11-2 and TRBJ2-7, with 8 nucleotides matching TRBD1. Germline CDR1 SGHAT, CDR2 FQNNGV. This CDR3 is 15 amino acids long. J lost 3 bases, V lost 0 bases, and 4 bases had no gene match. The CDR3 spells CASSLETGVHYEQYF. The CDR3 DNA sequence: TGTGCCAGCAGCTTAGAGACAGGGGTCCACTACGAGCAGTACTTC.

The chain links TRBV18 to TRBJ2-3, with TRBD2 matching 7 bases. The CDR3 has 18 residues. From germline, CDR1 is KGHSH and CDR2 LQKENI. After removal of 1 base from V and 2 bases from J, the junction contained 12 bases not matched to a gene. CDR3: CASSPLGRPSGVTDTQYF. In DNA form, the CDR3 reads TGTGCCAGCTCACCACTGGGACGACCCAGCGGGGTCACAGATACGCAGTATTTT.

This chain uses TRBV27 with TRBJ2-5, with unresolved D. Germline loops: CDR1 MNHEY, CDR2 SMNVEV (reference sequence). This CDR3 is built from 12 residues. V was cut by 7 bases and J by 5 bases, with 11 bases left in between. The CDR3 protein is CASKTVGETQYF. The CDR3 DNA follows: TGTGCCAGCAAAACCGTGGGGGAGACCCAGTACTTC.

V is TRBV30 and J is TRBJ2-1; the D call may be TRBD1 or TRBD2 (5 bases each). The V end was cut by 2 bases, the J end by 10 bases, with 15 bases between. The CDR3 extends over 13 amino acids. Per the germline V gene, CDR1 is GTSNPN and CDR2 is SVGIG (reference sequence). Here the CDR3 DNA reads TGTGCCTGGAGTTCATCAGGGTGGGACGAGCAGTTCTTC. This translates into CAWSSSGWDEQFF.

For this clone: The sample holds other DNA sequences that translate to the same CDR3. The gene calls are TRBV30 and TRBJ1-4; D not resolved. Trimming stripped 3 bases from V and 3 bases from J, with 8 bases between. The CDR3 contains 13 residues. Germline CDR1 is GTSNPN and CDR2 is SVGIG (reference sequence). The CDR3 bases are TGTGCCTGGAGCAGTGATCCTAATGAAAAACTGTTTTTT. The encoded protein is CAWSSDPNEKLFF.